This TCR beta chain was captured in a study of identical twins. TCRdb reanalysed the 5' RACE reads using MiXCR and keeps one entry per CDR3 protein. The data show 1.5 million to 2 million distinct CDR3 sequences, about 32% seen once. The CDR3 consists of 15 residues. Germline V gene lookup returns CDR1 SGHTA and CDR2 FQGNSA. Trimming at V came to 5 bases and at J to 6 bases, leaving 9 bases not matched to a gene. What was sequenced was cord blood. V is TRBV7-2 and J is TRBJ2-3; TRBD2 matches 9 bases. This receptor was obtained from a newborn girl in good health. Here the CDR3 DNA reads TGTGCCAGCAGCGGACCTAGCGGGGCGGTGGATACGCAGTATTTT. Protein: CASSGPSGAVDTQYF.